What follows are 17 T cell receptor beta chains derived from one specimen sequenced in a study. TCRdb recomputed calls from the RT-PCR reads with MiXCR, one row per CDR3 protein. The sample includes more than 550,000 distinct CDR3 sequences, approximately 15% of them seen just once. The material sequenced was memory CD4+ T cells from blood. The receptors derive from a female donor in good health, serving as a healthy control.

This clonotype was observed at least ten times. The rearrangement joins TRBV7-2 to TRBJ2-7, with 9 bases lining up with TRBD1. After removal of 7 bases from V and 4 bases from J, the junction contained 5 bases not matched to a gene. The CDR3 runs 13 residues. The germline V gene encodes CDR1 SGHTA and CDR2 FQGNSA. The DNA for the CDR3 is TGTGCCAGCAAGCGGACAGGGGCGTACGAGCAGTACTTC. Amino acid sequence: CASKRTGAYEQYF.

The rearrangement links TRBV4-2 to TRBJ1-2; 11 nucleotides agree with TRBD1. Germline V gene data show CDR1 as LGHNA and CDR2 as YNFKEQ. The J segment lost 2 bases and the V segment lost 3 bases, leaving 5 bases of the junction unmatched. This CDR3 region has 16 residues. The CDR3 is CASSHSDRGQNYGYTF. CDR3 DNA: TGTGCCAGCAGCCACTCGGACAGGGGGCAGAACTATGGCTACACCTTC.

This clonotype was counted at least ten times. This chain links TRBV9 with TRBJ1-2; 7 nucleotides line up with TRBD1. The junction had 9 bases not matched to a gene; V was cut back by 3 bases and J by 4 bases. The germline V gene has CDR1 SGDLS and CDR2 YYNGEE. The CDR3 has 15 amino acids. This chain's CDR3 is CASSAGTRQGYGYTF. The CDR3 nucleotides read TGTGCCAGCAGCGCGGGAACGAGACAGGGCTATGGCTACACCTTC.

This clonotype occurred a few times. This chain joins TRBV20-1 and TRBJ2-7, with a possible D match to TRBD2 (6 bases). Germline-derived CDR1 and CDR2 are DFQATT and SNEGSKA (reference sequence). The V end was cut by 3 bases, the J end by 2 bases, with 11 bases between. The CDR3 contains 13 residues. CDR3 in DNA: TGCAGTGCTAGTGGGGGGTTCCCCTACGAGCAGTACTTC. Its translation is CSASGGFPYEQYF.

The sample holds a few counts of this clonotype. The V gene is TRBV20-1, the J gene TRBJ2-1; weak D call: TRBD2 (5 bases). CDR1 and CDR2 (germline): DFQATT, SNEGSKA (reference sequence). Trimming cost V 1 base and J 5 bases, with 18 bases left between them. The CDR3 is made up of 16 amino acids. The chain's CDR3 is CSARVSGPSGHNEQFF. CDR3 DNA sequence: TGCAGTGCTAGAGTATCCGGGCCCAGCGGCCACAATGAGCAGTTCTTC.

The J gene is TRBJ1-5, the V gene TRBV5-1; 8 bases map to TRBD1. The CDR3 spans 14 residues. Trimming removed 4 bases from V and 7 bases from J; junction bases left unmatched: 7. The V gene's germline CDR1 is SGHRS and CDR2 YFSETQ. The CDR3 spells CASSEQGGEQPQHF. The CDR3 DNA follows: TGCGCCAGCAGCGAACAGGGGGGGGAACAGCCCCAGCATTTT.

This clonotype was picked up many times. This sequence joins TRBV10-1 and TRBJ2-1; D not certain. Trimming removed 0 bases at V and 2 bases at J, with 14 bases between. Germline CDR1 WNHNN, CDR2 SYGVQD (reference sequence). This CDR3 spans 17 amino acids. For the CDR3, the DNA is TGCGCCAGCAGTGAGTCGTCTAGACGCACAACCTACAATGAGCAGTTCTTC. As protein: CASSESSRRTTYNEQFF.

This chain uses TRBV3-1 with TRBJ1-2; TRBD1 matches 9 bases. The CDR3 consists of 15 residues. V gave up 0 bases and J gave up 6 bases; unmatched junction bases: 5. Looked up from germline, CDR1 is LGHDT and CDR2 is YNNKEL (reference sequence). The DNA of the CDR3 is TGTGCCAGCAGCCAAGATCGGACAGGGGTGAATGGCTACACCTTC. Protein product: CASSQDRTGVNGYTF.

This clonotype has ten or more counts. V and J are TRBV27 and TRBJ2-1; no clear D gene. Looked up from germline, CDR1 is MNHEY and CDR2 is SMNVEV (reference sequence). The CDR3 length is 17 residues. The V and J ends lost 4 bases and 6 bases respectively, with 22 bases between them. The CDR3 loop is CASSSPFRAAKVNEQFF. The CDR3 DNA follows: TGTGCCAGCAGTTCCCCCTTCCGGGCCGCTAAGGTCAATGAGCAGTTCTTC.

The rearrangement joins TRBV4-2 to TRBJ2-3; the match to TRBD2 covers 7 bases. V lost 4 bases to trimming and J lost 2 bases; unmatched junction nucleotides: 12. The CDR3 loop spans 17 amino acids. Germline values: CDR1 LGHNA, CDR2 YNFKEQ. CDR3 in DNA: TGTGCCAGCAGCCCAGGGATTTTCAGCGGGAACACAGATACGCAGTATTTT. It codes for CASSPGIFSGNTDTQYF.

This clonotype has a count of ten or more. The chain carries TRBV7-2 and TRBJ2-2; TRBD1 matches 7 bases. The CDR3 consists of 16 residues. CDR1 is SGHTA, CDR2 FQGNSA, per germline. V gave up 4 bases and J gave up 4 bases; unmatched junction bases: 9. The CDR3 loop is CASSSSAGGGTGELFF. CDR3 sequence (DNA): TGTGCCAGCAGCTCTTCGGCAGGGGGTGGCACCGGGGAGCTGTTTTTT.

This clonotype showed up just a few times. The chain recombines TRBV11-2 with TRBJ2-1, with 7 bases aligning to TRBD2. This CDR3 has 17 amino acids. Germline V gives CDR1 SGHAT, CDR2 FQNNGV. The V gene end was trimmed by 1 base and the J gene end by 5 bases; junction bases not matched to a gene: 11. The CDR3 sequence: CASSLVWAGLIHNEQFF. For the CDR3, the DNA is TGTGCCAGCAGCTTAGTCTGGGCGGGACTAATACACAATGAGCAGTTCTTC.

Comment on this clonotype: This sequence may be a read error, since a much larger clone differs from it by one base. V and J are TRBV20-1 and TRBJ1-2; a possible D gene is TRBD1 (6 bases). Germline-derived CDR1 and CDR2 are DFQATT and SNEGSKA (reference sequence). This CDR3 is 13 amino acids long. The chain's CDR3 is CSARDPGDYGYSF. DNA for the CDR3: TGCAGTGCTAGAGATCCAGGGGACTATGGCTACTCCTTC.

This clonotype was observed a few times. J is TRBJ1-1 and V is TRBV9; D may be TRBD1 (6 bases). CDR1 and CDR2 from the germline V gene are SGDLS and YYNGEE. The germline V and J ends were trimmed by 1 base and 3 bases, with 13 bases remaining between them. This CDR3 has 15 amino acids. DNA of the CDR3: TGTGCCAGCAGCGTAAAGGGGGTCTGGGACACTGAAGCTTTCTTT. This gives the protein CASSVKGVWDTEAFF.

This chain links TRBV7-2 with TRBJ1-1, with 9 bases that match TRBD1. The CDR3 covers 15 residues. Germline loops: CDR1 SGHTA, CDR2 FQGNSA. The junction had 11 bases not matched to a gene; V was cut back by 5 bases and J by 7 bases. Here the CDR3 DNA reads TGTGCCAGCAGCGCGGGACAGGGCCTACCCCTTGAAGCTTTCTTT. As protein: CASSAGQGLPLEAFF. The full variable domain, in which reference TRBV7-2 and TRBJ1-1 provide the parts outside the CDR3, is GAGVSQSPSNKVTEKGKDVELRCDPISGHTALYWYRQSLGQGLEFLIYFQGNSAPDKSGLPSDRFSAERTGGSVSTLTIQRTQQEDSAVYLCASSAGQGLPLEAFFGQGTRLTVV.

This chain links TRBV6-5 with TRBJ1-4; 7 bases map to TRBD1. This CDR3 is built from 15 residues. CDR1 MNHEY and CDR2 SVGAGI come from the germline V gene. V lost 6 bases to trimming and J lost 0 bases; unmatched junction nucleotides: 4. Here the CDR3 reads CASSPGQATNEKLFF. The CDR3 DNA reads TGTGCCAGCAGCCCCGGACAGGCAACTAATGAAAAACTGTTTTTT.

This clonotype has more than one count but fewer than ten. The V gene is TRBV7-2, the J gene TRBJ1-2; 11 positions match TRBD1. V trimming: 5 bases; J trimming: 2 bases; junction bases outside the gene matches: 4. CDR1 and CDR2 from the germline V gene are SGHTA and FQGNSA. This CDR3 spans 15 amino acids. The CDR3 is CASSRDRGNNYGYTF. The CDR3 nucleotides are TGTGCCAGCAGCCGGGACAGGGGGAACAACTATGGCTACACCTTC.